The TCR beta chain under discussion was sequenced for a study of blood T cell repertoires in COVID-19. For the study at large: Italy, Spain and the United States were the sources of the convalescent and acute COVID-19 samples.

This CDR3 has 14 amino acids. The germline V gene has CDR1 SGHVS and CDR2 FQNEAQ. Between the trimmed V and J ends, which lost 5 bases and 5 bases, there was a span of 15 bases. Cohorts were based on clinical histories the participants reported. This table comes from immunoSEQ multiplex PCR, and its TCRdb copy is limited to in-frame clones, with some not included. The sample lists under 350,000 clones; 90% were seen once. V usage is TRBV7-8 and J usage is TRBJ2-5; weak D call: TRBD1 (6 bases). Sequences were obtained from PBMCs or T cells enriched from blood (not recorded which). This sequence was found in a man aged 55-75 years who had recovered from COVID-19. The CDR3: CASSLSGAGETQYF. CDR3 coding DNA: TGTGCCAGCAGCCTTTCAGGGGCAGGGGAGACCCAGTACTTC.